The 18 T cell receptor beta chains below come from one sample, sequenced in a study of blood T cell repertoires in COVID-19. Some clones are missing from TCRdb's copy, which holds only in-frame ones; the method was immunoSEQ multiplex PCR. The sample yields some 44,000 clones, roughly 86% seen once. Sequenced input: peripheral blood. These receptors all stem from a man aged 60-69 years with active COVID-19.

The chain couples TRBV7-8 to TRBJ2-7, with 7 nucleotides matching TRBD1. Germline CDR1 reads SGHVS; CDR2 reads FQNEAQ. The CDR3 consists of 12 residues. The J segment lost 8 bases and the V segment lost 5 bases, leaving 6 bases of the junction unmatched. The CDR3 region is CASSPDREQQYF. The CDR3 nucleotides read TGTGCCAGCAGCCCCGACAGGGAGCAGCAGTACTTC.

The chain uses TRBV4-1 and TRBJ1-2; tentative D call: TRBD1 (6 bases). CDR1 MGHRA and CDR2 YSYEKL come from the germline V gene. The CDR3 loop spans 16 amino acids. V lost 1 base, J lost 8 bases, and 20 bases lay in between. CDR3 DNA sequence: TGCGCCAGCAGCCAAGGACGAACCCCAGGGGCGCGAGGCTACACCTTC. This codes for CASSQGRTPGARGYTF.

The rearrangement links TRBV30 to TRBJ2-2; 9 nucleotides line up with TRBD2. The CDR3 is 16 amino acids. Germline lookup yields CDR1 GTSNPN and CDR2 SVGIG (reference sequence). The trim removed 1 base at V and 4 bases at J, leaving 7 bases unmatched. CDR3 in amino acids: CAWSDVSGRSTGELFF. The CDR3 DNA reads TGTGCCTGGAGTGATGTTAGCGGGAGATCCACCGGGGAGCTGTTTTTT.

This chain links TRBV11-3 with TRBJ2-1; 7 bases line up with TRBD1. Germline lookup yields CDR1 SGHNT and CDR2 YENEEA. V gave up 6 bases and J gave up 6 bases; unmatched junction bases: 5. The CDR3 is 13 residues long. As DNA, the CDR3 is TGTGCCAGCAGTCGGGACAGTAGCAATGAGCAGTTCTTC. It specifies CASSRDSSNEQFF.

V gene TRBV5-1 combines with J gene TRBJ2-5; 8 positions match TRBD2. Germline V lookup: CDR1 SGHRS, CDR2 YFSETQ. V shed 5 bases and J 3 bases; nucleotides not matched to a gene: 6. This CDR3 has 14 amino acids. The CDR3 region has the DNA TGCGCCAGCAGACCTCAGACTAGCGAAGAGACCCAGTACTTC. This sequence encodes CASRPQTSEETQYF.

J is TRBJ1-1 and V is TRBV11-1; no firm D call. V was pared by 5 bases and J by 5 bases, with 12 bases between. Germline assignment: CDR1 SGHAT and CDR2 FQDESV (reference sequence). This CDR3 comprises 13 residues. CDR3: CASSRDQTTEAFF. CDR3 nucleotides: TGTGCCAGCAGCCGCGATCAGACAACTGAAGCTTTCTTT.

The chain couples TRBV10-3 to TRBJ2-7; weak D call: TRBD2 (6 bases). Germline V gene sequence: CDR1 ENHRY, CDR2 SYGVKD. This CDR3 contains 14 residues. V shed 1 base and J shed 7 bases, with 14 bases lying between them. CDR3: CAISELTGVREQYF. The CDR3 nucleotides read TGTGCCATCAGTGAGTTGACGGGGGTGAGAGAGCAGTACTTC.

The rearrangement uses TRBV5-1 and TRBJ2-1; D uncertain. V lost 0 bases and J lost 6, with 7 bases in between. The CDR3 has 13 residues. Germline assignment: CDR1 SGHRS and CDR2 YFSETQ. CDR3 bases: TGCGCCAGCAGCTTGGGAGACTCCAATGAGCAGTTCTTC. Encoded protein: CASSLGDSNEQFF.

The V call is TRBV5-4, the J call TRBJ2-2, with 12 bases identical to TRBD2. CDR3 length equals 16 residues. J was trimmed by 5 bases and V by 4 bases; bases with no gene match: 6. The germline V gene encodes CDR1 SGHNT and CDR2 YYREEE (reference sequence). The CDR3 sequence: CASSVRLAGDTGELFF. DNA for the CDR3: TGTGCCAGCAGCGTCCGACTAGCGGGGGATACCGGGGAGCTGTTTTTT.

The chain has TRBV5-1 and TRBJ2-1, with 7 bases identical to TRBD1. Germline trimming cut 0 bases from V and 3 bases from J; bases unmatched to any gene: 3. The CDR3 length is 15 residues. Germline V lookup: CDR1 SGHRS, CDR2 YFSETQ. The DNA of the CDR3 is TGCGCCAGCAGCTTGGAAGGGGGCGACTACAATGAGCAGTTCTTC. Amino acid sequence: CASSLEGGDYNEQFF.

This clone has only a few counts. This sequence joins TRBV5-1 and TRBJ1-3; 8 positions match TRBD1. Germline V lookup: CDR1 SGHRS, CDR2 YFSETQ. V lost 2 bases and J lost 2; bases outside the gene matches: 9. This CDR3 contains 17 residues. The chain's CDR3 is CASSFSTGTGAGNTIYF. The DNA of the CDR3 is TGCGCCAGCAGCTTTTCGACCGGGACAGGCGCTGGAAACACCATATATTTT.

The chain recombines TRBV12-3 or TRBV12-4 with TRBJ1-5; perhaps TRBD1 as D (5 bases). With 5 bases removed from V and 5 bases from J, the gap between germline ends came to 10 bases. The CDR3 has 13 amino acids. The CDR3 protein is CASSQGPHQPQHF. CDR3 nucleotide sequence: TGTGCCAGCAGTCAGGGCCCCCATCAGCCCCAGCATTTT.

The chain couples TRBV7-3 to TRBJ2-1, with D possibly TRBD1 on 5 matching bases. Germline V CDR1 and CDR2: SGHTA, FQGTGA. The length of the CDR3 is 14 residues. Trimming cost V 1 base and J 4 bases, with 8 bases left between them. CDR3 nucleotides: TGTGCCAGCAGCTTAATGCCAGGGTACAATGAGCAGTTCTTC. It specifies CASSLMPGYNEQFF.

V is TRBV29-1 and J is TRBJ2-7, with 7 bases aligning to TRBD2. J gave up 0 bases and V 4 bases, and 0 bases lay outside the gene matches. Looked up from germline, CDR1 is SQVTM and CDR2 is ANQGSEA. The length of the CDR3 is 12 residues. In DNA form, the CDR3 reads TGCAGCGTTGGGACTAGCTCCTACGAGCAGTACTTC. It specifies CSVGTSSYEQYF.

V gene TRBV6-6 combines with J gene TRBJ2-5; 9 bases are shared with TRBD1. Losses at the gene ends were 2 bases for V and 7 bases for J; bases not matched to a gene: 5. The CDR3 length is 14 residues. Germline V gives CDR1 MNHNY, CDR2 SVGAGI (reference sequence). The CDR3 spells CASSYNRGQGTQYF. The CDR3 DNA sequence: TGTGCCAGCAGTTACAACAGGGGGCAGGGGACCCAGTACTTC.

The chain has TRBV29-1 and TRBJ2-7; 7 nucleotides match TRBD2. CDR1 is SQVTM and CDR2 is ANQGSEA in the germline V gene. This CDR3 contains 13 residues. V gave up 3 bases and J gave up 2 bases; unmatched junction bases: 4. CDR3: CSVDIGGTYEQYF. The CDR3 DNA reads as TGCAGCGTTGACATCGGGGGGACCTACGAGCAGTACTTC.

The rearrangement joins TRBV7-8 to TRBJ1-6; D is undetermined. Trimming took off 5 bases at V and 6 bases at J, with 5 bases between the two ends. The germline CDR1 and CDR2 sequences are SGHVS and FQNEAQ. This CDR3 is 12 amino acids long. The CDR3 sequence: CASSRLNSPLHF. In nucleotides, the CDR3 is TGTGCCAGCAGCCGTCTTAATTCACCCCTCCACTTT.

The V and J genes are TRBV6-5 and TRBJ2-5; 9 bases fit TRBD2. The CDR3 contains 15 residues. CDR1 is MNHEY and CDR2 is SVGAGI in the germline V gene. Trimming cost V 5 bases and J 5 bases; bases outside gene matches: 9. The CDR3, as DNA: TGTGCCAGCAGTCCCCAAGCGGGGGGTATGGAGACCCAGTACTTC. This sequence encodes CASSPQAGGMETQYF.